The rows below give T cell receptor beta chains drawn from one sample of a study of Graves' ophthalmopathy and Graves' hyperthyroidism. TCRdb recomputed calls from the multiplex PCR reads with MiXCR, one row per CDR3 protein. The sample shows around 400,000 distinct CDR3 sequences, roughly 21% of them seen only once. Sequences were obtained from peripheral blood. The receptors shown here come from a woman under 30 with stable Graves' hyperthyroidism. Each CDR3 is given with its conserved first and last residue. A D gene is named only where the DNA matches it firmly. Rows give clone size only sometimes, using once, few, many, or a class for an expanded clone.

V	D	size	J	DNA	CDR3
TRBV11-2	TRBD1	once	TRBJ1-1	TGTGCCAGCAGCTCGTGGGGACAGGGGGCGGCTGAAGCTTTCTTT	CASSSWGQGAAEAFF
TRBV28	.	many	TRBJ1-2	TGTGCCAGTGGCACGGGGGGACCCTATGGCTACACCTTC	CASGTGGPYGYTF
TRBV11-2	.	many	TRBJ2-5	TGTGCCAGCAGGCCCGCCTTCACGGAGACCCAGTACTTC	CASRPAFTETQYF
TRBV2	TRBD1	.	TRBJ1-2	TGTGCCAGCAGGGAAGACAGGGGGCCCTTCTATGGCTACACCTTC	CASREDRGPFYGYTF
TRBV5-1	.	.	TRBJ2-5	TGCGCCAGCAGCTTGGCCAAAGAGACCCAGTACTTC	CASSLAKETQYF
TRBV14	.	many	TRBJ2-7	TGTGCCAGCAGCCAAGGCCACGGGTCCGGCTACGAGCAGTACTTC	CASSQGHGSGYEQYF
TRBV2	.	many	TRBJ1-1	TGTGCCAGCAGTATCCGGGGCCCGAACACTGAAGCTTTCTTT	CASSIRGPNTEAFF
TRBV5-1	.	many	TRBJ1-1	TGCGCCAGCAGCTTGCAGTTGGTAAACACTGAAGCTTTCTTT	CASSLQLVNTEAFF
TRBV20-1	.	.	TRBJ1-1	TGCAGTGCCCGGGGACATTTGAACACTGAAGCTTTCTTT	CSARGHLNTEAFF
TRBV10-3	.	many	TRBJ2-5	TGTGCCATCGGCGCAGCGTACCAAGAGACCCAGTACTTC	CAIGAAYQETQYF
TRBV19	.	.	TRBJ1-2	TGTGCCAGTGGCAGGGAAACCTATGGCTACACCTTC	CASGRETYGYTF
TRBV20-1	.	.	TRBJ2-5	TGCAGTGCATACCCACACGCATCCCAAGAGACCCAGTACTTC	CSAYPHASQETQYF
TRBV2	TRBD2	many	TRBJ2-5	TGTGCCAGCGGAGAGGGACTACGTGACCAAGAGACCCAGTACTTC	CASGEGLRDQETQYF
TRBV5-1	.	few	TRBJ1-1	TGCGCCAGCAGCTTGTACCAGATGAACACTGAAGCTTTCTTT	CASSLYQMNTEAFF
TRBV30	TRBD2	few	TRBJ2-5	TGTGCCTGGAGTGTAGCCGGGGGGGAGACCCAGTACTTC	CAWSVAGGETQYF
TRBV14	TRBD1	once	TRBJ1-1	TGTGCCAGCAGCCATCTGCTGGCAGTCCCAGGGGGCACTGAAGCTTTCTTT	CASSHLLAVPGGTEAFF
TRBV5-1	.	many	TRBJ2-5	TGCGCCAGCAGCTTGGGAGGGAGACCCCAAGAGACCCAGTACTTC	CASSLGGRPQETQYF
TRBV20-1	.	many	TRBJ1-5	TGCAGTGCTCAAAGGCGGGAGCAGCCCCAGCATTTT	CSAQRREQPQHF
TRBV6-1	.	.	TRBJ2-5	TGTGTCAGCAGGCCTCGACAACCCCAAGAGACCCAGTACTTC	CVSRPRQPQETQYF
TRBV5-1	.	many	TRBJ2-7	TGCGCCAGCAGCCCCGCTGGCGGGTACGAGCAGTACTTC	CASSPAGGYEQYF
TRBV7-9	TRBD2	many	TRBJ2-2	TGTGCCAGCAGCTACCCGGGAGGACGCCCCGGGGAGCTGTTTTTT	CASSYPGGRPGELFF
TRBV12-3/TRBV12-4	TRBD1	many	TRBJ1-5	TGTGCCAGCAGTCTCGGACAGGGAGGTCAGCCCCAGCATTTT	CASSLGQGGQPQHF
TRBV15	.	many	TRBJ1-1	TGTGCCACCAGCAGAGATCTACAGGACCCTGAAGCTTTCTTT	CATSRDLQDPEAFF
TRBV27	.	many	TRBJ2-7	TGTGCCAGCAGTCCCGGGACGGACAGATACGAGCAGTACTTC	CASSPGTDRYEQYF
TRBV19	.	many	TRBJ2-5	TGTGCCAGTAGTATAGGGGGCGAGGAGACCCAGTACTTC	CASSIGGEETQYF
TRBV11-2	TRBD1	.	TRBJ2-6	TGTGCCAGCACAACACTCTCAGGGGGCAAAGGTGGGGCCAACGTCCTGACTTTC	CASTTLSGGKGGANVLTF
TRBV6-1	.	.	TRBJ1-1	TGTGCCAGCAGTCCCTCAAGGGTAATTGCCACTGAAGCTTTCTTT	CASSPSRVIATEAFF
TRBV28	.	many	TRBJ1-2	TGTGCCAGCAGTTTAGACGTCGGCTATGGCTACACCTTC	CASSLDVGYGYTF
TRBV29-1	.	many	TRBJ2-5	TGCAGCGTTCAGGCGGGACGGGCGACCCAGTACTTC	CSVQAGRATQYF
TRBV12-3/TRBV12-4	TRBD1	many	TRBJ2-2	TGTGCCAGCAGCCTGGGACAGGGGATCGGGGAGCTGTTTTTT	CASSLGQGIGELFF
TRBV4-1	.	few	TRBJ1-5	TGCGCCAGCAGCCAGCGCCTCGATCAGCCCCAGCATTTT	CASSQRLDQPQHF
TRBV20-1	.	many	TRBJ2-7	TGCAGTGCCAACCCTGGGTTTTTC	CSANPGFF
TRBV28	TRBD2	many	TRBJ2-7	TGTGCCAGCAGTCCGAGCGGGAGTAAGTCCTACGAGCAGTACTTC	CASSPSGSKSYEQYF
TRBV6-2/TRBV6-3	TRBD1	.	TRBJ1-1	TGTGCCAGCAGAATCACAGGGGGCGCGAACACTGAAGCTTTCTTT	CASRITGGANTEAFF
TRBV12-3/TRBV12-4	TRBD1	many	TRBJ2-7	TGTGCCAGCAGTCCCCACGGACAGGGGGAGGGCGAGCAGTACTTC	CASSPHGQGEGEQYF
TRBV12-3/TRBV12-4	.	many	TRBJ2-7	TGTGCCAGCAGAAGAGCCTGGCAGGGGGGAGTCGACGAGCAGTACTTC	CASRRAWQGGVDEQYF
TRBV6-1	TRBD1	many	TRBJ1-5	TGTGCCAGCAAACAGACAGGGGAGAGGAACAATCAGCCCCAGCATTTT	CASKQTGERNNQPQHF
TRBV7-9	TRBD1	many	TRBJ1-3	TGTGCCAGCAGCGGACAGGGGCCTGGAAACACCATATATTTT	CASSGQGPGNTIYF
TRBV29-1	.	many	TRBJ2-7	TGCAGCGTTGAGGGGACAAGCTACGAGCAGTACTTC	CSVEGTSYEQYF
TRBV4-1	TRBD2	.	TRBJ2-7	TGCGCCAGCAGCCTCTGGGCGGGGGGTGAATACGAGCAGTACTTC	CASSLWAGGEYEQYF
TRBV6-1	.	many	TRBJ1-2	TGTGCCAGCGGGAAGGCCGGCTACACCTTC	CASGKAGYTF
TRBV7-8	.	once	TRBJ1-5	TGTGCCAGCAGCTACTTACAGGGACTAGAAGATCAGCCCCAGCATTTT	CASSYLQGLEDQPQHF
TRBV7-2	.	many	TRBJ1-5	TGTGCCAGCAGCTTCGGGGGGACGCAGCCCCAGCATTTT	CASSFGGTQPQHF
TRBV19	.	few	TRBJ1-2	TGTGCCAGTAGTACCGGGCCGCCTGGAGGCTACACCTTC	CASSTGPPGGYTF
TRBV3-1	.	.	TRBJ2-7	TGTGCCAGCAGCCTCGGACCCCGGGGGAGGTTGTACGAGCAGTACTTC	CASSLGPRGRLYEQYF
TRBV6-2/TRBV6-3	.	few	TRBJ1-2	TGTGCCAGCAGGCAGGCGAGGGGACGAAAAGAGAACTATGGCTACACCTTC	CASRQARGRKENYGYTF
TRBV29-1	.	many	TRBJ1-1	TGCAGCGCCCGGGACGGAGCGAGGAACACTGAAGCTTTCTTT	CSARDGARNTEAFF